The present T cell receptor beta chain was sequenced within a study of cytomegalovirus exposure and HLA in healthy donors. Notes on the study in general: Sequencing probably produced one cluster of sequence variants that were highly shared.

With 60 Vbeta and 13 Jbeta primers, the PCR was carried out. The repertoire was sequenced with immunoSEQ multiplex PCR; TCRdb's copy has only in-frame clones and lacks some. Of about 170,000 clones in the sample, 65% to 75% are singletons; the top ten hold 1.5%. As concerns this clone: Its target is not known.

Germline CDR1 reads KGHSH; CDR2 reads LQKENI. The CDR3 spans 16 residues. V lost 2 bases and J lost 4, with 17 bases in between. Sequenced: PBMCs. The genes are TRBV18 and TRBJ1-2, with D possibly being TRBD1 (6 bases). The clonotype originates from a girl between 5 and 17 years old in good health and CMV-seronegative. The CDR3 DNA is TGTGCCAGCTCACCAGCTGGACAGCCCTCGGGCTATGGCTACACCTTC. Translating gives CASSPAGQPSGYGYTF.